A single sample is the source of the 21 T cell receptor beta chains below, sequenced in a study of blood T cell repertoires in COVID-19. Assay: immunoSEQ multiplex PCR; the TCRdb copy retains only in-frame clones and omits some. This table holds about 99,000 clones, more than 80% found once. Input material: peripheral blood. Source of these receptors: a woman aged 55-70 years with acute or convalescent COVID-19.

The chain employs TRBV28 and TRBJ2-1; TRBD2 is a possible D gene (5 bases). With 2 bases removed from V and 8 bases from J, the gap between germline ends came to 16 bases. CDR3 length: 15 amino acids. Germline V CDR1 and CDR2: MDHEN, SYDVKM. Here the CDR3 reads CASSLPPPRADEQFF. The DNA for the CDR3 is TGTGCCAGCAGTTTACCCCCCCCTCGAGCGGATGAGCAGTTCTTC.

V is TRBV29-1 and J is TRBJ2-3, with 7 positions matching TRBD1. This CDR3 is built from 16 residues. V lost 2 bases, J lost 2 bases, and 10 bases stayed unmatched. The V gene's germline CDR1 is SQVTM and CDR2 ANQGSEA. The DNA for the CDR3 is TGCAGCGTTGAACGGCCCGGGACAGCCAACACAGATACGCAGTATTTT. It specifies CSVERPGTANTDTQYF.

The CDR3 region is CASSVGLSSNDSPLHF. The CDR3 nucleotides read TGTGCCAGCAGCGTGGGACTGTCAAGCAACGATTCACCCCTCCACTTT. This chain links TRBV9 with TRBJ1-6; the D gene is possibly TRBD1 (5 bases). This CDR3 spans 16 amino acids. The germline V and J ends were trimmed by 2 bases and 8 bases, with 17 bases remaining between them. The germline V gene has CDR1 SGDLS and CDR2 YYNGEE.

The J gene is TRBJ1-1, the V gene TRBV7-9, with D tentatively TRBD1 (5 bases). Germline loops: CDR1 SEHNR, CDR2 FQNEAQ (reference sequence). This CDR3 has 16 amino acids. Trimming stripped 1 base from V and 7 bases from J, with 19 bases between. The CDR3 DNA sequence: TGTGCCAGCAGCTTAGGCCAGGGTAGAAGTGACAGTGAAGCTTTCTTT. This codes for CASSLGQGRSDSEAFF.

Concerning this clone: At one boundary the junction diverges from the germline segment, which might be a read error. The CDR3 spells CASSLAGTGVGAFF. CDR3 in DNA: TGTGCCAGCAGCCTAGCCGGGACAGGGGTGGGAGCTTTCTTT. V and J are TRBV7-8 and TRBJ1-1; 10 bases agree with TRBD1. Germline CDR1 is SGHVS and CDR2 is FQNEAQ. There are 14 residues in the CDR3.

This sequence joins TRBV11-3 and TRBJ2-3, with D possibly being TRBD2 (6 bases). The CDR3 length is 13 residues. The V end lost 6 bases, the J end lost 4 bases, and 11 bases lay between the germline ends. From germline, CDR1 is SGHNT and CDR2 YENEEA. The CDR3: CASRTGLADTQYF. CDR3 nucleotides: TGTGCCAGCAGAACGGGACTGGCAGATACGCAGTATTTT.

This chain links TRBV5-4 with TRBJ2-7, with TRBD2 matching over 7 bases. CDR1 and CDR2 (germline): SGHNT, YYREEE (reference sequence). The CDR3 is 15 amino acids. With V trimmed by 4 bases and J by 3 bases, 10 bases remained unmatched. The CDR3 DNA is TGTGCCAGCAGCCGAGGGATTAGCGGGCTCTACGAGCAGTACGTC. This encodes CASSRGISGLYEQYV.

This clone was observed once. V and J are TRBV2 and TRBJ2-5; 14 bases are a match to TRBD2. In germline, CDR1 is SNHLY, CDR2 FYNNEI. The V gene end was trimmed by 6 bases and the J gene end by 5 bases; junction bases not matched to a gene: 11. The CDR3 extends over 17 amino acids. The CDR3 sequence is CASSLRLAGGLGETQYF. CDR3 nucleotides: TGTGCCAGCAGCCTTCGACTAGCGGGAGGGCTGGGGGAGACCCAGTACTTC.

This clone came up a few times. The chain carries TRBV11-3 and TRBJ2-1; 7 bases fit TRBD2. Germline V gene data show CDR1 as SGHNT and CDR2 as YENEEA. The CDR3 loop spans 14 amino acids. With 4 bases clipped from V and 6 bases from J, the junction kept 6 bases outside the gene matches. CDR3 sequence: CASSSYAGVNEQFF. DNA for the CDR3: TGTGCCAGCAGCTCATACGCGGGGGTCAATGAGCAGTTCTTC.

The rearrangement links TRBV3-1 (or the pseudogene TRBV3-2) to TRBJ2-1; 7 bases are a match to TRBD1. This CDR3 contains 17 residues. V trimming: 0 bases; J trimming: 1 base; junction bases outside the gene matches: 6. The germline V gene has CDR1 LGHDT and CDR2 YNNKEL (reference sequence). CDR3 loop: CASSQEVRRGSYNEQFF. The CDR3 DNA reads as TGTGCCAGCAGCCAAGAGGTACGCAGGGGGTCCTACAATGAGCAGTTCTTC.

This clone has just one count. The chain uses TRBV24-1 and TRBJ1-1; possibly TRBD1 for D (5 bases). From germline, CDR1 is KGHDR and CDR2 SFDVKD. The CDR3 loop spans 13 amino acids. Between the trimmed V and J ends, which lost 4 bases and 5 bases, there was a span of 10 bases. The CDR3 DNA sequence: TGTGCCACCAGTGACCCAGGGCAAACTGAAGCTTTCTTT. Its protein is CATSDPGQTEAFF.

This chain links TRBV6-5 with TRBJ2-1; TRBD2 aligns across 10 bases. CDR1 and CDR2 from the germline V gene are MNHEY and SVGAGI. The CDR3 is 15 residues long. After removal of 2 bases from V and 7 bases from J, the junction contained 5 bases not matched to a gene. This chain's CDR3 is CASSYGLAGVNEQFF. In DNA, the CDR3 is TGTGCCAGCAGTTACGGGCTAGCGGGAGTTAATGAGCAGTTCTTC.

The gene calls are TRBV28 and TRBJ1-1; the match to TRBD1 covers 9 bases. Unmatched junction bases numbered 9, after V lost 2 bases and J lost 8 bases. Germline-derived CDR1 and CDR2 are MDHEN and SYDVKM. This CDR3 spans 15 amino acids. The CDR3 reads CASSLIGGGQGEAFF. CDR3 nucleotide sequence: TGTGCCAGCAGTTTAATCGGGGGCGGACAGGGGGAAGCTTTCTTT.

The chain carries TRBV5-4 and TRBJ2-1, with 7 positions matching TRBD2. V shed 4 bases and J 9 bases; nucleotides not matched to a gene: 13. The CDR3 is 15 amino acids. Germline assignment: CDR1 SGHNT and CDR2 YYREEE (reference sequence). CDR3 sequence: CASSPSPRGSSEQFF. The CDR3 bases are TGTGCCAGCAGCCCTAGTCCACGCGGGAGTTCTGAGCAGTTCTTC.

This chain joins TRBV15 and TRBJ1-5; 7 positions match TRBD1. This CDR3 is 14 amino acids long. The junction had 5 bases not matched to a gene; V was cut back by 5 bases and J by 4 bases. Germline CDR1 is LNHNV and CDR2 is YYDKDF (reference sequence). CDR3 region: CATSVAGGNQPQHF. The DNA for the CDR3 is TGTGCCACCAGCGTCGCAGGGGGAAATCAGCCCCAGCATTTT.

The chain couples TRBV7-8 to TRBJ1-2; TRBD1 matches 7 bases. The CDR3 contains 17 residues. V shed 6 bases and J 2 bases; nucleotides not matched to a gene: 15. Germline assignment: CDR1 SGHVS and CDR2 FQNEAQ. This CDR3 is CASSRGGRLQGNYGYTF. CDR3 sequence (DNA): TGTGCCAGCAGTCGGGGCGGCAGGTTACAGGGGAACTATGGCTACACCTTC.

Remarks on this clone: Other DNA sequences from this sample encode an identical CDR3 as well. DNA for the CDR3: TGTGCCAGCAGTTTAGGCGGGAGCTCCTACGAGCAGTACGTC. Translated: CASSLGGSSYEQYV. The V gene is TRBV28, the J gene TRBJ2-7, with 7 bases lining up with TRBD2. The CDR3 sequence is 14 residues long. Germline V gives CDR1 MDHEN, CDR2 SYDVKM. The trim removed 2 bases at V and 0 bases at J, leaving 1 base unmatched.

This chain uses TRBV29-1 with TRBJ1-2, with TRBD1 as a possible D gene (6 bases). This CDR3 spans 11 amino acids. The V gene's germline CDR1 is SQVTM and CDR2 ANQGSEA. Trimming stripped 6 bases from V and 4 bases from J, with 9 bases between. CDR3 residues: CSVSGAYGYTF. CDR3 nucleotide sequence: TGCAGCGTATCAGGGGCCTATGGCTACACCTTC.

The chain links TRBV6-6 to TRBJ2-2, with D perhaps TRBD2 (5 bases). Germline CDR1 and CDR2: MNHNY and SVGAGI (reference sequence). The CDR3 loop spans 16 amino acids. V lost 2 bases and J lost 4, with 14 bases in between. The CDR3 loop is CASSYNTGSGTGELFF. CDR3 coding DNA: TGTGCCAGCAGTTACAATACGGGATCAGGCACCGGGGAGCTGTTTTTT.

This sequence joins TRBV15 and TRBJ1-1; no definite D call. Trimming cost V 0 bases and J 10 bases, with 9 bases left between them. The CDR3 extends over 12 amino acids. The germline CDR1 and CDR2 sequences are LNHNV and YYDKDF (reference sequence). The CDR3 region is CATSREDSRAFF. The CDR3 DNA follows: TGTGCCACCAGCAGAGAGGACTCGCGAGCTTTCTTT.

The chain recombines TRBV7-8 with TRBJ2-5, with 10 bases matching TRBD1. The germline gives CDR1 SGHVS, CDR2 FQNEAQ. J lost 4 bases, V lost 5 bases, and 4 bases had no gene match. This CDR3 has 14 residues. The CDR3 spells CASSTDRGLETQYF. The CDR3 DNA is TGTGCCAGCAGCACCGACAGGGGGCTAGAGACCCAGTACTTC.